A single sample is the source of the 26 T cell receptor beta chains below, sequenced in a study of CD8+CD57+ T cells in acquired aplastic anemia. Genomic DNA constituted the template upon which TCR beta VDJ and CDR3 profiling was performed. TCRdb re-derived calls from the reads in MiXCR, one entry per CDR3 protein. The repertoire holds some 180,000 distinct CDR3 sequences, with approximately 45% as singletons. Material for sequencing was sorted CD4+, CD8+, or CD8+CD57+ T cells (not recorded which) from PBMCs. The receptors derive from a human donor in good health.

The V and J genes are TRBV30 and TRBJ2-1; weak D call: TRBD2 (6 bases). Germline CDR1 GTSNPN, CDR2 SVGIG (reference sequence). The CDR3 is 13 amino acids. Trimming stripped 1 base from V and 9 bases from J, with 13 bases between. Here the CDR3 reads CAWSGDLIGEQFF. In DNA form, the CDR3 reads TGTGCCTGGAGTGGGGACTTAATCGGTGAGCAGTTCTTC.

In regard to this clonotype: A read error may produce the germline difference seen at one junction end. This chain connects TRBV7-2 to TRBJ2-5, with 8 bases identical to TRBD2. The CDR3 contains 16 residues. Germline CDR1 and CDR2: SGHTA and FQGNSA. The CDR3 region has the DNA TGTGCTAGCAGCCCCAGCGGGGGTAGAATATTAGAGACCCAGTACTTC. This sequence encodes CASSPSGGRILETQYF.

A few counts support this clonotype. This chain connects TRBV29-1 to TRBJ2-5; D ambiguous. The CDR3 length is 12 residues. Trimming removed 6 bases from V and 5 bases from J, with 13 bases in between. Germline values: CDR1 SQVTM, CDR2 ANQGSEA. CDR3 in amino acids: CSVADMGETQYF. CDR3 nucleotides: TGCAGCGTGGCAGACATGGGGGAGACCCAGTACTTC.

This clonotype was counted ten times or more. This chain uses TRBV20-1 with TRBJ2-7; TRBD2 is a possible D gene (6 bases). The V end was cut by 1 base, the J end by 4 bases, with 23 bases between. This CDR3 contains 17 residues. Looked up from germline, CDR1 is DFQATT and CDR2 is SNEGSKA (reference sequence). As DNA, the CDR3 is TGCAGTGCTAGAGCGCCCCTATTCGCGGGGATGACGTACGAGCAGTACTTC. It yields the protein CSARAPLFAGMTYEQYF.

In its sample, this clonotype was seen many times. CDR3 coding DNA: TGTGCCAGCAGCTTTCTGGGACGCAATGAGCAGTTCTTC. This codes for CASSFLGRNEQFF. The rearrangement uses TRBV7-9 and TRBJ2-1; D may correspond to TRBD1 or TRBD2 (5 bases each). Germline CDR1 reads SEHNR; CDR2 reads FQNEAQ (reference sequence). The V end lost 3 bases, the J end lost 6 bases, and 9 bases lay between the germline ends. The CDR3 spans 13 residues.

This clonotype was observed a single time. The chain joins TRBV20-1 to TRBJ1-1, with TRBD1 as a possible D gene (6 bases). From germline, CDR1 is DFQATT and CDR2 SNEGSKA (reference sequence). With 5 bases removed from V and 6 bases from J, the gap between germline ends came to 13 bases. The CDR3 has 12 residues. DNA of the CDR3: TGCAGTGCTCACAGGGAGGACTCTGAAGCTTTCTTT. Its protein product is CSAHREDSEAFF.

This clonotype was seen repeatedly, ten times or more. The CDR3 nucleotides are TGTGCCAGCAGTTGGGGACTAGCGGGAGGGCAAGAGACCCAGTACTTC. Residues: CASSWGLAGGQETQYF. This chain uses TRBV6-5 with TRBJ2-5, with TRBD2 identical over 16 bases. This CDR3 has 16 amino acids. V dropped 4 bases and J dropped 2; count of bases not matched to a gene: 1. Germline CDR1 reads MNHEY; CDR2 reads SVGAGI.

The rearrangement uses TRBV12-3 or TRBV12-4 and TRBJ1-6; D is unresolved. V lost 4 bases, J lost 0 bases, and 16 bases lay in between. The length of the CDR3 is 18 residues. The CDR3 coding sequence is TGTGCCAGCAGTTCCGGCCTCGCATCGAGCTCCTATAATTCACCCCTCCACTTT. Encoded protein: CASSSGLASSSYNSPLHF.

This clonotype was observed at least ten times. The chain couples TRBV11-2 to TRBJ1-6; D remains ambiguous. The CDR3 is 16 amino acids. The germline V gene encodes CDR1 SGHAT and CDR2 FQNNGV. V was shortened by 2 bases and J by 3 bases, with 11 bases between the two germline ends. The CDR3 DNA is TGTGCCAGCAGCTTAAGAGGAGCGGACTATAATTCACCCCTCCACTTT. It codes for CASSLRGADYNSPLHF.

This chain joins TRBV18 and TRBJ1-5, with TRBD1 as a possible D gene (6 bases). V lost 1 base, J lost 5 bases, and 9 bases lay in between. Per germline, CDR1 KGHSH and CDR2 LQKENI. This CDR3 spans 14 amino acids. The CDR3 protein is CASSPLPGDQPQHF. The CDR3, as DNA: TGTGCCAGCTCACCACTTCCAGGGGATCAGCCCCAGCATTTT.

This clonotype was detected many times. CDR3 sequence: CASTRERGFSGNTIYF. The CDR3 DNA sequence: TGTGCCAGCACCCGGGAAAGAGGGTTCTCTGGAAACACCATATATTTT. This chain links TRBV7-2 with TRBJ1-3; D unclear. Trimming cost V 7 bases and J 0 bases, with 16 bases left between them. From germline, CDR1 is SGHTA and CDR2 FQGNSA. This CDR3 comprises 16 residues. Full variable domain (outside the CDR3, taken from reference TRBV7-2 and TRBJ1-3): GAGVSQSPSNKVTEKGKDVELRCDPISGHTALYWYRQSLGQGLEFLIYFQGNSAPDKSGLPSDRFSAERTGGSVSTLTIQRTQQEDSAVYLCASTRERGFSGNTIYFGEGSWLTVV.

This clonotype was seen at least ten times. The chain combines TRBV4-1 with TRBJ1-6, with D unclear. The germline V gene encodes CDR1 MGHRA and CDR2 YSYEKL. CDR3 length: 16 amino acids. Trimming cost V 4 bases and J 10 bases, with 20 bases left between them. The DNA for the CDR3 is TGCGCCAGCAGCCCACACATCCGAGGGTCTGGGTCACCCCTCCACTTT. Translating gives CASSPHIRGSGSPLHF.

This clonotype occurred a few times. The chain recombines TRBV29-1 with TRBJ1-3; TRBD1 is a possible D gene (6 bases). Trimming took 6 bases from V and 3 from J, leaving 9 bases between them. The CDR3 is made up of 12 amino acids. Germline V gene sequence: CDR1 SQVTM, CDR2 ANQGSEA. DNA of the CDR3: TGCAGCGTACAGGGAGGTGGAAACACCATATATTTT. Its protein is CSVQGGGNTIYF. The full variable domain, in which reference TRBV29-1 and TRBJ1-3 provide the parts outside the CDR3, is SAVISQKPSRDICQRGTSLTIQCQVDSQVTMMFWYRQQPGQSLTLIATANQGSEATYESGFVIDKFPISRPNLTFSTLTVSNMSPEDSSIYLCSVQGGGNTIYFGEGSWLTVV.

The sample holds many counts of this clonotype. J is TRBJ2-3 and V is TRBV29-1; no firm D call. This CDR3 has 11 residues. V lost 6 bases and J 5 bases, leaving 9 bases between the germline ends. CDR1 and CDR2 from the germline V gene are SQVTM and ANQGSEA. The CDR3 is CSVGVLDTQYF. The CDR3 nucleotides are TGCAGCGTAGGTGTGCTAGATACGCAGTATTTT.

This clonotype was counted between two and nine times. The chain links TRBV20-1 to TRBJ2-7; 9 bases align to TRBD1. Per germline, CDR1 DFQATT and CDR2 SNEGSKA (reference sequence). V shed 5 bases, J shed 3 bases, and the junction held 8 bases outside the gene matches. The CDR3 is 14 residues long. CDR3 coding DNA: TGCAGTGCTCCCCTCCCGGGACAGGGCTACGAGCAGTACTTC. Residues: CSAPLPGQGYEQYF.

This clonotype was counted between two and nine times. The chain combines TRBV24-1 with TRBJ1-2; tentative D call: TRBD1 (6 bases). Trimming left V 1 base short and J 5 bases short, with 7 bases between. The CDR3 extends over 13 amino acids. Germline V CDR1 and CDR2: KGHDR, SFDVKD. CDR3 DNA sequence: TGTGCCACCAGTGATTTACAGGGTTATGGCTACACCTTC. The encoded protein is CATSDLQGYGYTF.

Ten or more counts support this clonotype. The V and J genes are TRBV7-9 and TRBJ2-3; D not certain. CDR3 length: 14 residues. Trimming removed 2 bases at V and 8 bases at J, with 14 bases between. CDR1 SEHNR and CDR2 FQNEAQ come from the germline V gene (reference sequence). The CDR3 DNA reads as TGTGCCAGCAGCTTAATGATTACCGCCCCTACGCAGTATTTT. Its protein product is CASSLMITAPTQYF.

The V and J genes are TRBV2 and TRBJ1-3, with a tentative D call TRBD1 (5 bases). Per the germline V gene, CDR1 is SNHLY and CDR2 is FYNNEI. The CDR3 covers 16 residues. Trimming took off 7 bases at V and 0 bases at J, with 16 bases between the two ends. As DNA, the CDR3 is TGTGCCAGCATTATGGGGGGGAGAAGCTCTGGAAACACCATATATTTT. This translates into CASIMGGRSSGNTIYF.

This clonotype was counted many times. The genes are TRBV7-9 and TRBJ1-5; D not resolved. The length of the CDR3 is 13 residues. The germline V gene has CDR1 SEHNR and CDR2 FQNEAQ (reference sequence). With 4 bases removed from V and 6 bases from J, the gap between germline ends came to 10 bases. DNA for the CDR3: TGTGCCAGCAGCTCCGCGTTCGGTCAGCCCCAGCATTTT. Its protein is CASSSAFGQPQHF.

This clonotype showed up many times. The chain uses TRBV6-1 and TRBJ2-3; a weak D match, TRBD2 (6 bases). Trimming stripped 2 bases from V and 6 bases from J, with 15 bases between. There are 15 residues in the CDR3. The germline gives CDR1 MNHNS, CDR2 SASEGT. Here the CDR3 reads CASSETGTPRDTQYF. CDR3 nucleotide sequence: TGTGCCAGCAGTGAAACCGGGACTCCGAGGGATACGCAGTATTTT.

The V call is TRBV6-2 or TRBV6-3, the J call TRBJ1-6; D uncertain. CDR3 size: 12 residues. V lost 6 bases to trimming and J lost 9 bases, with 9 bases between them. Germline V gives CDR1 MNHEY, CDR2 SVGEGT. CDR3 in amino acids: CASSPSGSPLHF. CDR3 DNA sequence: TGTGCCAGCAGCCCCAGTGGTTCACCCCTCCACTTT.

This clonotype was detected many times. The CDR3 sequence: CSARPYQVAGEGTQYF. The CDR3 nucleotides are TGCAGTGCTAGACCGTACCAGGTAGCGGGAGAAGGTACGCAGTATTTT. V and J are TRBV20-1 and TRBJ2-3; 9 bases are shared with TRBD2. CDR3 length: 16 residues. Germline lookup yields CDR1 DFQATT and CDR2 SNEGSKA (reference sequence). J was trimmed by 8 bases and V by 2 bases; bases with no gene match: 14.

CDR3 sequence: CASSVGTRSDTQYF. The DNA for the CDR3 is TGTGCCAGCAGCGTAGGGACCAGATCAGATACGCAGTATTTT. The chain is built from TRBV9 and TRBJ2-3; D unclear. CDR3 length equals 14 residues. The germline V and J ends were trimmed by 0 bases and 4 bases, with 9 bases remaining between them. CDR1 SGDLS and CDR2 YYNGEE come from the germline V gene.

The J gene is TRBJ1-2, the V gene TRBV19, with unresolved D. Deletions cut 7 bases from V and 9 bases from J, with 12 bases between. From germline, CDR1 is LNHDA and CDR2 SQIVND (reference sequence). The CDR3 runs to 11 residues. In nucleotides, the CDR3 is TGTGCCAGTACCCACCTCGACAGCTACACCTTC. Amino acid sequence: CASTHLDSYTF.

This clonotype occurred a few times. The J gene is TRBJ2-5, the V gene TRBV11-3; D remains ambiguous. The CDR3 covers 14 residues. Germline CDR1 is SGHNT and CDR2 is YENEEA. V gave up 5 bases and J gave up 7 bases, with 17 bases separating them. The chain's CDR3 is CASSPVTRMGTQYF. The CDR3 DNA sequence: TGTGCCAGCAGCCCTGTGACAAGGATGGGGACCCAGTACTTC.

This clonotype was seen only a few times. The junction differs from germline at one of its ends, possibly a read error. The chain recombines TRBV12-3 or TRBV12-4 with TRBJ1-1, with D possibly matching TRBD1 (6 bases). CDR3 length equals 16 residues. The CDR3 nucleotides are TGTGCCAACAGTTCACTCGGGGGGGCTCCGAACACTGAAGCTTTCTTT. Translating it yields CANSSLGGAPNTEAFF.